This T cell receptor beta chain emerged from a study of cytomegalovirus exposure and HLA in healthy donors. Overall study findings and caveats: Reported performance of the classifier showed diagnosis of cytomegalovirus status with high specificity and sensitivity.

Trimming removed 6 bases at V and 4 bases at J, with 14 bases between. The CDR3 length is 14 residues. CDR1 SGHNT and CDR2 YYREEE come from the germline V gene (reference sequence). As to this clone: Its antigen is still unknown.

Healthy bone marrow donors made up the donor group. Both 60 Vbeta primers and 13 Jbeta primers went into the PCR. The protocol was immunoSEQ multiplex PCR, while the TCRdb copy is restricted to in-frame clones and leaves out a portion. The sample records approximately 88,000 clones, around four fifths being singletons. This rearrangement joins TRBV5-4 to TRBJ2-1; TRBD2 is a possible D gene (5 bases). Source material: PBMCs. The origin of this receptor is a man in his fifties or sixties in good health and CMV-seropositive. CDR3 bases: TGTGCCAGCAACAACGGACTTGAATACAATGAGCAGTTCTTC. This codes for CASNNGLEYNEQFF.